This T cell receptor beta chain stems from a study of blood T cells in healthy people across ages (dated by TCRdb to the mid-2010s). For the study in its entirety: In model experiments, roughly one uniquely barcoded TCR beta cDNA molecule per two T cells was captured by template switching. Using deep sequencing normalized with unique cDNA molecular identifiers, the study measured how TCR beta repertoire diversity changes with age. Donors were grouped into four age groups: young (average about 15 years), middle-aged (39), aged (approximately 58) and long-lived (approximately 82). Two additional independent replicas of 1 million unique cDNA reads from the same blood draw were analyzed for two donors (one aged 18 to 29 and one aged 80 or older).

Library preparation employed 5' RACE. Sequencer: Illumina HiSeq 2500. A second PCR of 7 to 11 cycles was performed with a sample-barcoded 5' primer and a J-beta primer mix. Each TCR beta cDNA molecule received a unique molecular identifier from a template-switch 5' adaptor carrying 12 random nucleotides. Each sample yielded at least 2.5 million CDR3-containing paired-end reads. The Mint cDNA synthesis kit, primed by a TRBC-specific oligonucleotide, was used to synthesize first-strand cDNA from all RNA. Following uracil-DNA glycosylase treatment, a first 18-cycle PCR with universal primers M1SS and BC2_uni_R was performed on all cDNA. In the source study's methods: Normalization of each sample was performed by random selection of 1 million high-quality reads, each carrying a distinct molecular identifier. Instead of being binned into consensus sequences, reads with shared molecular identifiers were discarded. MiTCR, run with a Q25 quality threshold and the strictest error-elimination algorithm, handled CDR3 identification, clonotype clustering and error correction. Lower-bound total TCR beta diversity was estimated with a nonparametric unseen species model using Euler transformation. TCRdb passed the public sequencing reads through fastp at Q25 and MiXCR, retaining productive beta sequences. For every CDR3 protein sequence, its rows merge into one entry that carries the most common genes and DNA. None of the V and J calls come from the authors' own analysis; TCRdb made them. The sample table records more than 900,000 distinct CDR3 sequences; almost 25% of these occur just once. The top ten clonotypes cover about 0.8% of the sample.

Systemically healthy Caucasian individuals from Russia, 35 to 40 in total and aged roughly 6 to 90 years, were included as donors. Roughly 10 milliliters of peripheral blood were drawn from each donor into EDTA-treated Vacutainer tubes. Ficoll-Paque density-gradient centrifugation was used to isolate PBMCs, with at least 7 million per sample. Trizol reagent was used to extract total RNA from the PBMCs, yielding at least 5 micrograms per sample. For every donor, an aliquot of PBMCs went through flow cytometry to measure the percentages of naive CD45RAhigh/CD27high T cells. Points the paper makes about the study in general: Observed TCR beta diversity per million T cells fell roughly linearly with age, and a significant reduction was already apparent by age roughly 40. Since profiling was done on bulk unsorted PBMCs, naive and antigen-experienced compartments could not be conclusively compared. There was a strong correlation between observed TCR beta diversity and the percentage of naive T cells measured by flow cytometry. Estimates of total diversity from one million sequenced T cells were regarded as lower bounds and underestimates. The long-lived group showed more naive CD4+ T cells, fewer expanded clones and increased TCR diversity than the aged group, suggesting age selection. Donor CMV infection status was unknown, potentially confounding age-related changes in expanded clonotypes.

With regard to this clonotype: Its antigen has not been determined. No base quality information exists; no much larger clone differs at one position.

The germline V gene (reference sequence) supplies CDR1 MNHNY and CDR2 SVGAGI. Germline trimming amounts to 3 bases on V and 5 bases on J, with 9 as the count of junction bases outside the gene matches. Its CDR3 holds 16 amino acids, cysteine through phenylalanine. Only CDR3 DNA remains: 48 bases, in frame from the first base. These same records also appear under a second study, on T cells of mothers and their children. Drawing on the second study: Nine systemically healthy Caucasian individuals served as donors, namely three mothers together with their six children. cDNA synthesis used all of the extracted RNA, with 1.5 ug of RNA in each 15 ul reaction. In the second PCR, the M1S primer added sample barcodes and 2-4 random nucleotides. Each mother yielded over 8.5 million TCR beta CDR3 reads and each child roughly 3 million reads. TCR recombination output is similarly shaped by thymic selection in related and unrelated pairs, with a minor effect exerted by inherited differences. Normalized repertoire overlap was always slightly but never significantly higher in related than unrelated mother-child pairs. No persistent microchimeric T cell clones were found, with a detection sensitivity of roughly 99 clones per million clonotypes. To look for features that set related mother-child pairs apart from unrelated individuals, the researchers ran deep NGS to compare the TCR beta repertoires of mothers and children. On average, the children were roughly 11 +/- 4 years old, while the mothers were about 37 +/- 4 years old. After adapter ligation with NEBNext reagents, the libraries were sequenced on Illumina HiSeq 2000 with 100+100 nt paired-end reads. To prevent cross-contamination, the mother and child libraries were prepared one month apart and sequenced in separate runs. For each donor, somewhere between roughly 450,000 and 2,100,000 distinct TCR beta clonotypes were identified. Naive TCR beta clonotypes were estimated from low-frequency clonotypes matched to each donor's FACS-determined naive share, without sorting.

The chain was built from TRBV6-6 and TRBJ1-4, with 7 bases in between that match TRBD1. Sequenced material: blood. The sequence came from a girl aged 2 to 10 in good health. The DNA is TGTGCCAGCAGTTATCGGTCGGACAGGTCAAATGAAAAACTGTTTTTT. Its amino acids are CASSYRSDRSNEKLFF.